The 8 T cell receptor beta chains given below trace back to one sample, sequenced in a study of monozygotic twins with inflammatory bowel disease. TCRdb reprocessed the 5' RACE reads and stores each CDR3 protein as one record, lacking DNA. The listing records hundreds of thousands of distinct CDR3 sequences. Sequencing was performed on blood. These receptors originate from a human donor with ulcerative colitis or Crohn's disease, or a healthy co-twin of an affected twin (not recorded which).

J is TRBJ2-4 and V is TRBV19; TCRdb calls TRBD2, which cannot be checked without DNA. The V gene's germline CDR1 is LNHDA and CDR2 SQIVND (reference sequence). The CDR3 loop spans 16 amino acids. The CDR3 reads CASSIVFSLTPGLAYF.

The rearrangement joins TRBV11-2 to TRBJ2-1; TCRdb returns TRBD1, unconfirmable since there is no DNA. Germline V gene lookup returns CDR1 SGHAT and CDR2 FQNNGV. The CDR3 loop spans 13 amino acids. The chain's CDR3 is CASSLTVGGGQFF.

The CDR3 sequence: CASSSEGNGNTIYF. This chain connects TRBV2 to TRBJ1-3; the TCRdb D gene call, TRBD1, has no DNA to confirm it. This CDR3 is 14 amino acids long. Germline V gene lookup returns CDR1 SNHLY and CDR2 FYNNEI.

The genes are TRBV9 and TRBJ1-2; TCRdb returns TRBD1, unconfirmable since there is no DNA. Germline values: CDR1 SGDLS, CDR2 YYNGEE. CDR3 size: 12 residues. CDR3 protein: CASSGQGNGYTF.

The chain joins TRBV20-1 to TRBJ1-5. Looked up from germline, CDR1 is DFQATT and CDR2 is SNEGSKA (reference sequence). The CDR3 totals 12 residues. This CDR3 reads CSAGRSNQPQHF.

The genes are TRBV5-1 and TRBJ2-7; TCRdb indicates TRBD1, and absent DNA this call remains unverified. The CDR3 has 15 amino acids. The germline gives CDR1 SGHRS, CDR2 YFSETQ. CDR3 sequence reads: CASSVTGTGSYEQYF.

This chain uses TRBV7-2 with TRBJ2-1; TCRdb's D gene call, TRBD2, goes unchecked for lack of DNA. The length of the CDR3 is 22 residues. Germline CDR1 and CDR2: SGHTA and FQGNSA. The CDR3 protein is CASSLLAAGTSGTKSSYNEQFF.

The chain combines TRBV5-1 with TRBJ2-2; the D call of TRBD1 rests on TCRdb alone, since no DNA is present to check it. This CDR3 has 14 residues. The germline gives CDR1 SGHRS, CDR2 YFSETQ. This CDR3 is CASHAGQMSGELFF.